The next 3 T cell receptor beta chains were all read from a single sample in a study of Graves' ophthalmopathy and Graves' hyperthyroidism (dated by TCRdb to the late 2010s). Instrument on record: Illumina HiSeq 2000. For repertoire sequencing, TCR beta CDR3 regions were amplified from RNA transcripts. A first-round RT-PCR used HTBI primers with the Qiagen OneStep RT-PCR kit, followed by a second-round multiplex PCR, size selection and purification. TCRdb trimmed the raw reads at Q25, called clones with MiXCR and kept productive beta chains. Rows matching on CDR3 protein sequence are summarized as one entry with the most common DNA and genes. Present in this sample are over 500,000 distinct CDR3 sequences, 20% to 25% of which were seen just once. Together, the top ten hold about 6.6% of the sample. Material for sequencing was peripheral blood. These receptors originate from a woman aged 18 to 35 with stable Graves' hyperthyroidism. Some clones in this sample may be carry-over from other donors' samples. Donor details come from another sample of the same person, matched by shared clones.

On this clonotype: At one of its ends the junction is not consistent with the germline gene, which may arise from a read error. CDR3 DNA: TGTGCCATCAGTTACGGCGGGAGGGCCCACGAGCAGTACTTC. Residues: CAISYGGRAHEQYF. This sequence joins TRBV6-5 and TRBJ2-7, with 9 bases matching TRBD2. This CDR3 is built from 14 residues. Germline CDR1 MNHEY, CDR2 SVGAGI.

This clonotype has a count of ten or more. V is TRBV12-3 or TRBV12-4 and J is TRBJ2-2; D is unclear. The CDR3 loop spans 14 amino acids. V lost 1 base and J 3 bases, leaving 6 bases between the germline ends. The chain's CDR3 is CASSLGTYTGELFF. The DNA for the CDR3 is TGTGCCAGCAGTTTAGGTACTTACACCGGGGAGCTGTTTTTT.

This chain links TRBV7-8 with TRBJ1-1, with 7 bases that match TRBD1. Losses at the gene ends were 4 bases for V and 4 bases for J; bases not matched to a gene: 15. Germline V lookup: CDR1 SGHVS, CDR2 FQNEAQ. CDR3 length: 17 amino acids. The CDR3: CASSWLPGGKGATEAFF. The CDR3 nucleotides are TGTGCCAGCAGCTGGCTACCGGGAGGGAAGGGGGCCACTGAAGCTTTCTTT.